This T cell receptor (beta chain) originates from a study of cytomegalovirus exposure and HLA in healthy donors. The CDR3 has 15 amino acids. Trimming cost V 6 bases and J 3 bases; bases outside gene matches: 5. CDR1 is ENHRY, CDR2 SYGVKD, per germline. Both 60 Vbeta primers and 13 Jbeta primers went into the PCR. Measured with immunoSEQ multiplex PCR; TCRdb has only the in-frame clones, and not every one. Counted here are about 74,000 clones, over 60% occurring once; the ten biggest clones make up around 10%. The receptor's source is a woman aged 40 to 49 in good health and CMV-seropositive. The chain joins TRBV10-3 to TRBJ2-7, with TRBD2 identical over 13 bases. Sequenced: PBMCs. The CDR3 region has the DNA TGTGCCATCAGCGACACTAGCGGGAGGGACTACGAGCAGTACTTC. Residues: CAISDTSGRDYEQYF.